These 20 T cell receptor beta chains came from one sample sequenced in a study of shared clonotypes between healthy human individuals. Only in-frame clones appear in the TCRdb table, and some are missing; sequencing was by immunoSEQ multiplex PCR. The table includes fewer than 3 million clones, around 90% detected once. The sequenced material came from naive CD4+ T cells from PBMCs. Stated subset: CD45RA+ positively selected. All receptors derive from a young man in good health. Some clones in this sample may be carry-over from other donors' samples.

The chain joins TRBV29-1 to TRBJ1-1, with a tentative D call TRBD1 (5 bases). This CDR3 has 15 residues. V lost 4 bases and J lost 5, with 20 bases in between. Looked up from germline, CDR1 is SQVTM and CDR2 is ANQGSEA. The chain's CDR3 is CSVGGQGGVGTEAFF. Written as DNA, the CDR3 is TGCAGCGTTGGTGGGCAGGGTGGGGTAGGTACTGAAGCTTTCTTT. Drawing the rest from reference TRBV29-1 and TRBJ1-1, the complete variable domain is SAVISQKPSRDICQRGTSLTIQCQVDSQVTMMFWYRQQPGQSLTLIATANQGSEATYESGFVIDKFPISRPNLTFSTLTVSNMSPEDSSIYLCSVGGQGGVGTEAFFGQGTRLTVV.

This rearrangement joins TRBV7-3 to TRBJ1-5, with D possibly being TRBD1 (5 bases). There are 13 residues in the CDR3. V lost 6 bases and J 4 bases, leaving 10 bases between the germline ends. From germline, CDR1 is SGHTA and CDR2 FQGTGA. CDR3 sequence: CASSRDVNQPQHF. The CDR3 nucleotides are TGTGCCAGCAGTCGGGACGTTAATCAGCCCCAGCATTTT.

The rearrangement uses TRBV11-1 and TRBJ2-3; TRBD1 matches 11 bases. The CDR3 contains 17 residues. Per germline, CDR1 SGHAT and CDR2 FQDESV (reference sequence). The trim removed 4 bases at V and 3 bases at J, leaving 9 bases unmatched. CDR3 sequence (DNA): TGTGCCAGCAGCTCCGGGACAGGGGGAGGAGTGACAGATACGCAGTATTTT. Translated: CASSSGTGGGVTDTQYF.

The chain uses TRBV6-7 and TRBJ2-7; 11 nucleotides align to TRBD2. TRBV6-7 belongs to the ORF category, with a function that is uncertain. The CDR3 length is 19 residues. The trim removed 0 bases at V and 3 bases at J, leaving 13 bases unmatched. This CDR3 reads CASSYSTALASGRIYEQYF. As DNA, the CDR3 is TGTGCCAGCAGTTACTCCACCGCCCTAGCTAGCGGGAGGATCTACGAGCAGTACTTC.

The CDR3 coding sequence is TGTGCCATCAGTGAGTCCAGCCGCCACAGGGCCGGTTCGGGGGAGACCCAGTACTTC. Amino acid sequence: CAISESSRHRAGSGETQYF. The rearrangement uses TRBV10-3 and TRBJ2-5; maybe TRBD1 (6 bases). The germline V and J ends were trimmed by 0 bases and 5 bases, with 25 bases remaining between them. This CDR3 region has 19 residues. Per the germline V gene, CDR1 is ENHRY and CDR2 is SYGVKD.

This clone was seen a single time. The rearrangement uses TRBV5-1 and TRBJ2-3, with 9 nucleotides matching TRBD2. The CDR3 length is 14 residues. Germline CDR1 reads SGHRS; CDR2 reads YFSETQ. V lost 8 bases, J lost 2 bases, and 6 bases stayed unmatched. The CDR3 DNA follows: TGCGCCAGTGCGACTAGCGGAAACACAGATACGCAGTATTTT. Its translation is CASATSGNTDTQYF. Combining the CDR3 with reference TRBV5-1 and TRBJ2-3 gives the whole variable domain KAGVTQTPRYLIKTRGQQVTLSCSPISGHRSVSWYQQTPGQGLQFLFEYFSETQRNKGNFPGRFSGRQFSNSRSEMNVSTLELGDSALYLCASATSGNTDTQYFGPGTRLTVL.

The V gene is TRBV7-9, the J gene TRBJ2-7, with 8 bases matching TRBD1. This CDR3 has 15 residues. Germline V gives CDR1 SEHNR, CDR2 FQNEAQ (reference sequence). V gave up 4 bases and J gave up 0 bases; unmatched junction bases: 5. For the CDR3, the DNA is TGTGCCAGCAGCTCCCGAGGGACAGGCTCCTACGAGCAGTACTTC. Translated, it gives CASSSRGTGSYEQYF. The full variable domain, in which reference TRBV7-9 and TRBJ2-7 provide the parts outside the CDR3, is DTGVSQNPRHKITKRGQNVTFRCDPISEHNRLYWYRQTLGQGPEFLTYFQNEAQLEKSRLLSDRFSAERPKGSFSTLEIQRTEQGDSAMYLCASSSRGTGSYEQYFGPGTRLTVT.

Here the CDR3 reads CASSVARVDTEAFF. The CDR3 DNA reads TGTGCCAGCAGCGTAGCGAGGGTGGACACTGAAGCTTTCTTT. The rearrangement joins TRBV9 to TRBJ1-1; D remains unclear. CDR1 is SGDLS and CDR2 is YYNGEE in the germline V gene. V dropped 0 bases and J dropped 3 bases, with 9 bases sitting between them. This CDR3 is built from 14 residues.

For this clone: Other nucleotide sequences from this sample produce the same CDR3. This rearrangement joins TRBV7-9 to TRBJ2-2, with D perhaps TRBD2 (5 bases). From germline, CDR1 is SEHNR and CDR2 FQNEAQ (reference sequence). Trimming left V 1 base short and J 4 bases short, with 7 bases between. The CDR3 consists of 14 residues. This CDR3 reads CASSLGRGTGELFF. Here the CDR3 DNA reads TGTGCCAGCAGCTTAGGACGGGGCACCGGGGAGCTGTTTTTT.

This CDR3 is CASSPTPGATTHYEQYF. In nucleotides, the CDR3 is TGTGCCAGCAGTCCCACGCCGGGTGCCACCACCCACTACGAGCAGTACTTC. The chain carries TRBV28 and TRBJ2-7; D unclear. V lost 5 bases and J 3 bases, leaving 23 bases between the germline ends. Germline-derived CDR1 and CDR2 are MDHEN and SYDVKM. The CDR3 length is 17 residues.

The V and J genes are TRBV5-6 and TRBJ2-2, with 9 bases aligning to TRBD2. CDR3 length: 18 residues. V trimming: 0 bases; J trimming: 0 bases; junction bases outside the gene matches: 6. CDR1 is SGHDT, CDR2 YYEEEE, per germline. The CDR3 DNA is TGTGCCAGCAGCTTGGGGCTAGCGGGGCGCGCGAACACCGGGGAGCTGTTTTTT. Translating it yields CASSLGLAGRANTGELFF. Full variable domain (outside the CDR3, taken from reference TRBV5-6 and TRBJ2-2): DAGVTQSPTHLIKTRGQQVTLRCSPKSGHDTVSWYQQALGQGPQFIFQYYEEEERQRGNFPDRFSGHQFPNYSSELNVNALLLGDSALYLCASSLGLAGRANTGELFFGEGSRLTVL.

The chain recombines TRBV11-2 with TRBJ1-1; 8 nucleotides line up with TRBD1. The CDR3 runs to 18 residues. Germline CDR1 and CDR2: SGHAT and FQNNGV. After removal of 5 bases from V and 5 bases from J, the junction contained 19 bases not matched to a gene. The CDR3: CASSPNLAGGHVRTEAFF. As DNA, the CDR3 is TGTGCCAGCAGCCCGAACCTGGCAGGGGGCCATGTAAGAACTGAAGCTTTCTTT.

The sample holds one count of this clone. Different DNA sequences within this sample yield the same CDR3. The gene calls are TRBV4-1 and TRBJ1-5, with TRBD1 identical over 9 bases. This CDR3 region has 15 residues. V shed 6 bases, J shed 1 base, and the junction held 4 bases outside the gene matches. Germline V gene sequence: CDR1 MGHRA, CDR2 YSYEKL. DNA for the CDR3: TGCGCCAGCAGGGGAACAGGGGGCAGCAATCAGCCCCAGCATTTT. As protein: CASRGTGGSNQPQHF.

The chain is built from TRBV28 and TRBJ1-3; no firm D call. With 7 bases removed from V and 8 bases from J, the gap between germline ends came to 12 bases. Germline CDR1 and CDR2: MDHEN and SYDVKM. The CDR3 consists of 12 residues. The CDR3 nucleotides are TGTGCCAGCATCGGGTCCGGGCACACCATATATTTT. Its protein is CASIGSGHTIYF.

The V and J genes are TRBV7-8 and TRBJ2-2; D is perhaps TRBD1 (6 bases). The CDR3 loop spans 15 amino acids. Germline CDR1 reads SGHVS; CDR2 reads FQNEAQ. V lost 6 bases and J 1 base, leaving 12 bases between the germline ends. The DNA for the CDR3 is TGTGCCAGCAGTTCCGCCAGGGGGAACACCGGGGAGCTGTTTTTT. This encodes CASSSARGNTGELFF.

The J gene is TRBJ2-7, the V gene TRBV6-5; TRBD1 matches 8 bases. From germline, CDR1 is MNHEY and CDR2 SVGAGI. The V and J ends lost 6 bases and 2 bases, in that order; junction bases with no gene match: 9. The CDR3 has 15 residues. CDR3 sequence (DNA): TGTGCCAGCAGCCGGCACGGACAGGGTACCTACGAGCAGTACTTC. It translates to CASSRHGQGTYEQYF.

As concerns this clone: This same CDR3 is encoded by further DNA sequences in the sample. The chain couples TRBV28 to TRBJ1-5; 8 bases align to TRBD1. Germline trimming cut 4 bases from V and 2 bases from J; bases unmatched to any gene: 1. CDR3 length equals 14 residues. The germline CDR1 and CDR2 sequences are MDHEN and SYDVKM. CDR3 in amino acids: CASSSGGGNQPQHF. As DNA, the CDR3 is TGTGCCAGCAGTTCAGGGGGCGGCAATCAGCCCCAGCATTTT. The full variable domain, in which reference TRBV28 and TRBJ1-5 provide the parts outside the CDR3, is DVKVTQSSRYLVKRTGEKVFLECVQDMDHENMFWYRQDPGLGLRLIYFSYDVKMKEKGDIPEGYSVSREKKERFSLILESASTNQTSMYLCASSSGGGNQPQHFGDGTRLSIL.

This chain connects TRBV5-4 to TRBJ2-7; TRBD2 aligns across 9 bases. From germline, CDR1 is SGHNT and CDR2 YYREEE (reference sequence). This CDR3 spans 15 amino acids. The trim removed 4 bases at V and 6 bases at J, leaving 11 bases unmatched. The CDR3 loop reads CASSRWGREGGEQYF. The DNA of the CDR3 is TGTGCCAGCAGCCGGTGGGGGCGGGAGGGAGGCGAGCAGTACTTC.

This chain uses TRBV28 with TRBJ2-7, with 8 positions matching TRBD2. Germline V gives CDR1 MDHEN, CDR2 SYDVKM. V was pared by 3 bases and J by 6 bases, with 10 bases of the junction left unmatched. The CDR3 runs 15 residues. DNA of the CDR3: TGTGCCAGCAGTTTCGGGGGGGGATCCACTAGCGAGCAGTACTTC. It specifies CASSFGGGSTSEQYF.

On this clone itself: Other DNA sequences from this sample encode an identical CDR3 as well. CDR3 loop: CASSILGYGYTF. Written as DNA, the CDR3 is TGTGCCAGTAGTATTTTGGGATATGGCTACACCTTC. The V gene is TRBV19, the J gene TRBJ1-2; D is undetermined. V lost 3 bases to trimming and J lost 5 bases, with 7 bases between them. The germline CDR1 and CDR2 sequences are LNHDA and SQIVND (reference sequence). This CDR3 spans 12 amino acids.